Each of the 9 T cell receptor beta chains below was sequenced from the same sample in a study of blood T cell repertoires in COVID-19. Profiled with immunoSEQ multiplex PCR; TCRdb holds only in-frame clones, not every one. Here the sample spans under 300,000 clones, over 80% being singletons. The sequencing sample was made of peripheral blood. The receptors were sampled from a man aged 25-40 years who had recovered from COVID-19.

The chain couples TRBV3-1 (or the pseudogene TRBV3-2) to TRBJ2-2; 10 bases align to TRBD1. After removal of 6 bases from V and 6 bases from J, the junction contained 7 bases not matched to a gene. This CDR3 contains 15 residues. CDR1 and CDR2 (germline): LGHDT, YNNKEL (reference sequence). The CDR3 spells CASSPGTGEAGELFF. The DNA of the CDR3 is TGTGCCAGCAGTCCCGGGACAGGGGAGGCCGGGGAGCTGTTTTTT.

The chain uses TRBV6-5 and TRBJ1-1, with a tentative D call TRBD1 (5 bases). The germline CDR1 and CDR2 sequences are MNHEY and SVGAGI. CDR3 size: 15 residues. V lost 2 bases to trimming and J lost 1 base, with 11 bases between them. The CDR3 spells CASSYLGHSNTEAFF. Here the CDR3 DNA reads TGTGCCAGCAGTTACCTCGGACATTCGAACACTGAAGCTTTCTTT.

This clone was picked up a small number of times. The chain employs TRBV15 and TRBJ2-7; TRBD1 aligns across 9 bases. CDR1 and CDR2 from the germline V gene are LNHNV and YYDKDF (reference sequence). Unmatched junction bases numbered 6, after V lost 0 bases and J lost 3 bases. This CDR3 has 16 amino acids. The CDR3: CATSRDLGQGVYEQYF. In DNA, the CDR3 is TGTGCCACCAGCAGAGATCTGGGACAGGGAGTCTACGAGCAGTACTTC.

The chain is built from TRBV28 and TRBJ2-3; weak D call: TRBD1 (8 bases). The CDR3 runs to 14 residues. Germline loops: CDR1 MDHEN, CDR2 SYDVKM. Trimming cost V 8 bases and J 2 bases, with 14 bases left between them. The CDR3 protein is CASVQGGATDTQYF. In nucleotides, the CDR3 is TGTGCCAGCGTACAGGGGGGGGCCACAGATACGCAGTATTTT.

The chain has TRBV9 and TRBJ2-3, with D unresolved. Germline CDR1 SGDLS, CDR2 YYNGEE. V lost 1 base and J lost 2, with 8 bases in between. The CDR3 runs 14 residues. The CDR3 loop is CASSVIQSTDTQYF. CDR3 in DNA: TGTGCCAGCAGCGTAATACAGTCCACAGATACGCAGTATTTT.

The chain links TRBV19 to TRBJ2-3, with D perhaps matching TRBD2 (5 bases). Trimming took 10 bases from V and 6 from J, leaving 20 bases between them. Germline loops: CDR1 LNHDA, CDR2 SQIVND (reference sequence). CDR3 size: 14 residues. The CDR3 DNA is TGTGCCACCAAAACCCAGAACGGCGGGGATACGCAGTATTTT. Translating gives CATKTQNGGDTQYF.

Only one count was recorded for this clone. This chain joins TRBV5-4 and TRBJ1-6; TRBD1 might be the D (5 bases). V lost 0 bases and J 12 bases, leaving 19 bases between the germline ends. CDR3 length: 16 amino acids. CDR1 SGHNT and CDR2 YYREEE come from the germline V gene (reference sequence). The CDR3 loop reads CASSLAVGGSSRPLHF. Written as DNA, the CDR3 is TGTGCCAGCAGCTTGGCCGTGGGGGGGTCCTCCAGACCCCTCCACTTT. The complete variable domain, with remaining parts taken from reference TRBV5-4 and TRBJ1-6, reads ETGVTQSPTHLIKTRGQQVTLRCSSQSGHNTVSWYQQALGQGPQFIFQYYREEENGRGNFPPRFSGLQFPNYSSELNVNALELDDSALYLCASSLAVGGSSRPLHFGNGTRLTVT.

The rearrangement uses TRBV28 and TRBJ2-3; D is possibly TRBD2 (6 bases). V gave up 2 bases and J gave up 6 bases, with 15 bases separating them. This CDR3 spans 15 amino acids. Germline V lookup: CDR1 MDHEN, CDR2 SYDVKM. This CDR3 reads CASSLRGTVGDTQYF. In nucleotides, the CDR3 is TGTGCCAGCAGTTTACGGGGGACCGTTGGGGATACGCAGTATTTT.

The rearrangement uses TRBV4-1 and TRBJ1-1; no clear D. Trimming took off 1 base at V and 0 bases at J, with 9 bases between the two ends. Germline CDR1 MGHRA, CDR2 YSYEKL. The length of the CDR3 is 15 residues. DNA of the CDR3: TGCGCCAGCAGCCAAGGGCAGCGCTTGAACACTGAAGCTTTCTTT. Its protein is CASSQGQRLNTEAFF.